These T cell receptor beta chains were read from a single sample in a study of blood T cell repertoires in COVID-19. The protocol was immunoSEQ multiplex PCR, while the TCRdb copy is restricted to in-frame clones and leaves out a portion. This table has 270,000 or so clones, 85% to 90% appearing once. The sequenced sample consisted of peripheral blood. The origin of the receptors is a man aged 40-49 years with acute or convalescent COVID-19. Both conserved end residues are part of each CDR3.

>TRBV9
CASTPRGGRSTGELFF
>TRBV19
CASSIPRNEQFF
>TRBV6-5
CASRDRSGNTIYF
>TRBV7-8
CASSPRQFWEPQHF
>TRBV30
CAWSPQGAMGNYGYTF
>TRBV7-9
CASSLIQPGVYGYTF
>TRBV12-5
CASGAMPGLPSGDTQYF
>TRBV6-5
CASSTDGGGYGYTF
>TRBV6-6
CASSYSQASTGNTIYF
>TRBV7-3
CASGDQGTEAFF
>TRBV2
CASSEGQGNEQYF
>TRBV6-2/TRBV6-3
CASSYRRGGTNEQFF
>TRBV7-2
CASSPRDIGGYEQYF
>TRBV7-2
CASSLVLAGYEQYF
>TRBV6-4
CASSDLGQTNSYTF
>TRBV3-1/TRBV3-2
CASSHRGGTEAFF
>TRBV5-8
CASSLAGVGLNTEAFF
>TRBV5-6
CASSLESSGKVYTF
>TRBV7-3
CASSLGGGAYEQYF
>TRBV5-1
CASSSGQATGEQYF
>TRBV2
CASKVSRGDTEAFF
>TRBV5-1
CASSLALSGNTIYF
>TRBV10-3
CAISVRQDTEAFF
>TRBV30
CAWSVLIEETANTEAFF
>TRBV10-3
CAISEYTGNQETQYF
>TRBV5-6
CASSLPGAGANVLTF
>TRBV7-9
CASSPGPQGGGQPQHF
>TRBV7-8
CASSITYRANTEAFF